The T cell receptor (beta chain) described here comes from a study of blood T cell repertoires in COVID-19. Turning to the study itself: Sites across the United States, Italy and Spain contributed samples from acute and convalescent COVID-19. The cDNA or gDNA used as material had been derived from T cells, B-cell-depleted T cells, or PBMCs.

Methods used by the authors: Reference gene primer amplification gave nucleated cell count estimates. TCRdb keeps only in-frame clones here, not all; method: immunoSEQ multiplex PCR. From that table come the V and J calls and clone size; the DNA was used to work out D and trimming. The sample lists around 160,000 clones; around nine tenths were seen once. The CDR3 is 14 amino acids. From germline, CDR1 is SGHDT and CDR2 YYEEEE. Between the trimmed V and J ends, which lost 0 bases and 5 bases, there was a span of 11 bases. The sample consisted of PBMCs or T cells enriched from blood (not recorded which). The source of this sequence is a woman aged 25 to 45 with acute COVID-19. This chain uses TRBV5-6 with TRBJ2-5; no reliable D call. CDR3: CASSLDLMRETQYF. In DNA, the CDR3 is TGTGCCAGCAGCTTGGACCTTATGAGGGAGACCCAGTACTTC. Filled out from reference TRBV5-6 and TRBJ2-5, the complete variable domain reads DAGVTQSPTHLIKTRGQQVTLRCSPKSGHDTVSWYQQALGQGPQFIFQYYEEEERQRGNFPDRFSGHQFPNYSSELNVNALLLGDSALYLCASSLDLMRETQYFGPGTRLLVL.